This T cell receptor (beta chain) was retrieved from a study of chemoradiotherapy in HPV16-positive cancers. Study findings and constraints: Only two HPV16-positive patients supplied the functional HPV-specificity definition. During treatment, candidate HPV-specific clones and E7-related motifs expanded in tumor.

Measured with immunoSEQ multiplex PCR; TCRdb has only the in-frame clones, and not every one. The sample lists more than 15,000 clones, 85% to 95% seen once, with 13% to 15% in the top ten. The CDR3 extends over 15 amino acids. After removal of 2 bases from V and 3 bases from J, the junction contained 5 bases not matched to a gene. Looked up from germline, CDR1 is SGHVS and CDR2 is FQNEAQ. A word on this clone: As yet, its antigen is unknown.

The chain is built from TRBV7-8 and TRBJ2-7; the match to TRBD2 covers 9 bases. The specimen comprised blood, sampled from a patient who underwent chemoradiotherapy. This clonotype was sampled from a human donor with HPV-associated anogenital cancer. CDR3 sequence: CASSLRGGGVYEQYF. For the CDR3, the DNA is TGTGCCAGCAGCTTACGCGGGGGGGGTGTCTACGAGCAGTACTTC.